This is a list of T cell receptor beta chains from one sample in a study of cytomegalovirus exposure and HLA in healthy donors. Only in-frame clones appear in the TCRdb table, and some are missing; sequencing was by immunoSEQ multiplex PCR. Of 130,000 to 150,000 clones listed, 80% are singletons. Input material: PBMCs. These receptors originate from a male donor in good health and CMV-seronegative. Both conserved end residues are part of each CDR3. Each record gives: D gene, J gene, V gene, clone size, CDR3 DNA, CDR3 protein. D genes are given only for firm matches. The size field is filled for only some rows; it gives once, few, many or a size class.

D: TRBD1; J: TRBJ1-5; V: TRBV28; size: .; DNA: TGTGCCAGCAGCACCCTGGGACAGGACGGACAGCCCCAGCATTTT; CDR3: CASSTLGQDGQPQHF
D: .; J: TRBJ1-5; V: TRBV19; size: .; DNA: TGTGCCAGTAGTCCTGGCGGTAGCAATCAGCCCCAGCATTTT; CDR3: CASSPGGSNQPQHF
D: .; J: TRBJ1-1; V: TRBV6-5; size: .; DNA: TGTGCCAGCAGTTACTCGGCCGGGAGGGGTGAAGCTTTCTTT; CDR3: CASSYSAGRGEAFF
D: .; J: TRBJ2-7; V: TRBV6-1; size: .; DNA: TGTGCCAGCAGCCTATTGAGGACTGAGCAGTACTTC; CDR3: CASSLLRTEQYF
D: TRBD2; J: TRBJ2-7; V: TRBV9; size: .; DNA: TGTGCCAGCAGCGTCGGAGCGGGAGAATCCTACGAGCAGTACTTC; CDR3: CASSVGAGESYEQYF
D: TRBD2; J: TRBJ2-1; V: TRBV27; size: .; DNA: TGTGCCAGCAGTTTATTTTGGCTAGCGGGCCCTAATGAGCAGTTCTTC; CDR3: CASSLFWLAGPNEQFF
D: TRBD2; J: TRBJ2-3; V: TRBV10-1; size: few; DNA: TGCGCCAGCAGTGATGTTAGCCAGCGGGGGGCCGACACAGATACGCAGTATTTT; CDR3: CASSDVSQRGADTDTQYF
D: .; J: TRBJ1-4; V: TRBV4-1; size: few; DNA: TGCGCCAGCAGCCCCGAGGATACGGCCGATGCAACTAATGAAAAACTGTTTTTT; CDR3: CASSPEDTADATNEKLFF
D: .; J: TRBJ1-5; V: TRBV6-1; size: .; DNA: TGTGCCAGCAGAGAGGGGGTCCACAATCAGCCCCAGCATTTT; CDR3: CASREGVHNQPQHF
D: TRBD1; J: TRBJ2-7; V: TRBV7-9; size: .; DNA: TGTGCCAGCAGCTTAGAGGGACAGGGCTACGAGCAGTACTTC; CDR3: CASSLEGQGYEQYF
D: TRBD1; J: TRBJ2-3; V: TRBV4-3; size: .; DNA: TGCGCCAGCAGCCAAGAACGGCAGGGGGCCACAGATACGCAGTATTTT; CDR3: CASSQERQGATDTQYF
D: TRBD1; J: TRBJ2-1; V: TRBV11-2; size: .; DNA: TGTGCCAGCAGCGGGACAGGAATCAATGAGCAGTTCTTC; CDR3: CASSGTGINEQFF
D: TRBD2; J: TRBJ2-1; V: TRBV14; size: .; DNA: TGTGCCAGCAGCCAGTCCCTGGGGGGGGACGACTCCTACAATGAGCAGTTCTTC; CDR3: CASSQSLGGDDSYNEQFF
D: TRBD1; J: TRBJ2-5; V: TRBV5-8; size: .; DNA: TGTGCCAGCAGCCCGACAGGGCGAGAGACCCAGTACTTC; CDR3: CASSPTGRETQYF
D: TRBD1; J: TRBJ2-1; V: TRBV27; size: .; DNA: TGTGCCAGCACCACGAGAAGACAGGGATCCTACAATGAGCAGTTCTTC; CDR3: CASTTRRQGSYNEQFF
D: .; J: TRBJ2-1; V: TRBV11-2; size: .; DNA: TGTGCCAGCAGCGCTGTGCGGGGCCCCCTTTGGAATGAGCAGTTCTTC; CDR3: CASSAVRGPLWNEQFF
D: TRBD1; J: TRBJ1-2; V: TRBV18; size: .; DNA: TGTGCCAGCTCACTACAGGGGGAAGTCTATGGCTACACCTTC; CDR3: CASSLQGEVYGYTF
D: TRBD1; J: TRBJ2-7; V: TRBV5-1; size: .; DNA: TGCGCCAGCAGCTTGACCCGGACAGGGGTGGGCGAGCAGTACTTC; CDR3: CASSLTRTGVGEQYF
D: .; J: TRBJ1-1; V: TRBV6-5; size: few; DNA: TGTGCCAGCAGTTACCAGGGGTGGAACACTGAAGCTTTCTTT; CDR3: CASSYQGWNTEAFF
D: .; J: TRBJ1-6; V: TRBV7-9; size: .; DNA: TGTGCCAGCAGCTACGGACAGCTTAATTCACCCCTCCACTTT; CDR3: CASSYGQLNSPLHF
D: TRBD2; J: TRBJ2-1; V: TRBV7-9; size: few; DNA: TGTGCCAGCAGTCCTCCCGGACTAGCATTACGAGCGCGTGGCAATGAGCAGTTCTTC; CDR3: CASSPPGLALRARGNEQFF
D: TRBD2; J: TRBJ2-2; V: TRBV4-3; size: .; DNA: TGCGCCAGCGGCGGGGGGCAAGGCACCGGGGAGCTGTTTTTT; CDR3: CASGGGQGTGELFF
D: TRBD1; J: TRBJ2-5; V: TRBV6-5; size: .; DNA: TGTGCCAGCAGTTACTTCCGACAGGGACGAGAGACCCAGTACTTC; CDR3: CASSYFRQGRETQYF
D: TRBD1; J: TRBJ1-1; V: TRBV6-5; size: .; DNA: TGTGCCAGCACCTTCGGACAGGGTCTGAACACTGAAGCTTTCTTT; CDR3: CASTFGQGLNTEAFF
D: .; J: TRBJ2-7; V: TRBV7-2; size: .; DNA: TGTGCCAGCAGGGGGGCAGTCCTATCCTACGAGCAGTACTTC; CDR3: CASRGAVLSYEQYF
D: TRBD1; J: TRBJ1-2; V: TRBV4-1; size: .; DNA: TGCGCCAGCAGCCTTGGGACAGGGGGCCCCTATGGCTACACCTTC; CDR3: CASSLGTGGPYGYTF
D: .; J: TRBJ2-7; V: TRBV23-1; size: .; DNA: TGCGCCAGCAGCCTCCCAATGACTTGTTCCTACGAGCAGTACTTC; CDR3: CASSLPMTCSYEQYF
D: TRBD1; J: TRBJ1-1; V: TRBV5-1; size: .; DNA: TGCGCCAGCAGTTTGGGGGACAGGGGCGCTTCTGAAGCTTTCTTT; CDR3: CASSLGDRGASEAFF
D: TRBD1; J: TRBJ1-2; V: TRBV10-2; size: .; DNA: TGCGCCAGCCGGACAGGGTCCGGAATCGGGCGACGCGATCAGTCTAACTATGGCTACACCTTC; CDR3: CASRTGSGIGRRDQSNYGYTF
D: .; J: TRBJ1-2; V: TRBV20-1; size: .; DNA: TGCAGTGCTGTCAGGGGCGCCGGCTACACCTTC; CDR3: CSAVRGAGYTF
D: TRBD1; J: TRBJ1-3; V: TRBV5-6; size: few; DNA: TGTGCCAGCAGCTTACAGGGGATATCCTCTGGAAACACCATATATTTT; CDR3: CASSLQGISSGNTIYF
D: .; J: TRBJ2-6; V: TRBV5-1; size: .; DNA: TGCGCCAGCAAGGAGGACCTTCAATCTGGGGCCAACGTCCTGACTTTC; CDR3: CASKEDLQSGANVLTF
D: .; J: TRBJ1-6; V: TRBV27; size: .; DNA: TGTGCCAGCAGTTTGCTCACAGCTAATTCACCCCTCCACTTT; CDR3: CASSLLTANSPLHF
D: TRBD2; J: TRBJ2-1; V: TRBV5-5; size: .; DNA: TGTGCCAGCAGCACAGACCGGCTAGCGGGCTACACTGAGCAGTTCTTC; CDR3: CASSTDRLAGYTEQFF
D: .; J: TRBJ1-2; V: TRBV4-3; size: .; DNA: TGCGCCGCGGATGGCTACACCTTC; CDR3: CAADGYTF